The clone carrying this T cell receptor beta chain was counted ten times or more. This record comes from a study of T cells in Graves' hyperthyroidism and ophthalmopathy. Clinical symptoms, serum thyroxine and TRAb, thyroid ultrasound and orbital computed tomography were used for the diagnoses. The investigators amplified TCR beta CDR3 regions from RNA transcripts. The primer set for the first-round RT-PCR of the TCR CDR3 was HTBI. TCRdb recomputed calls from the multiplex PCR reads with MiXCR, one row per CDR3 protein. In the table there are 450,000 to 700,000 distinct CDR3 sequences, 35% to 55% of which are singletons. The V gene lost 5 bases and the J gene lost 7 bases, with 18 bases spanning the gap. The CDR3 is 15 residues long. CDR1 is MNHNY, CDR2 SVGAGI, per germline (reference sequence).

The source of this sequence is an adult woman with Graves' disease, either hyperthyroidism or ophthalmopathy (not recorded which). The V gene is TRBV6-6, the J gene TRBJ1-5, with D possibly being TRBD1 (5 bases). Specimen: peripheral blood or thyroid tissue (not recorded which). The CDR3 protein is CASSPGKGAKQPQHF. The CDR3 coding sequence is TGTGCCAGCAGTCCAGGGAAAGGGGCTAAGCAGCCCCAGCATTTT.